This T cell receptor (beta chain) comes out of a study of T cell changes during pregnancy in multiple sclerosis. The protocol was immunoSEQ multiplex PCR, while the TCRdb copy is restricted to in-frame clones and leaves out a portion. The repertoire holds tens of thousands of clones, with 90% to 95% as singletons. The V end was cut by 7 bases, the J end by 3 bases, with 13 bases between. This CDR3 comprises 13 residues. The V gene's germline CDR1 is SNHLY and CDR2 FYNNEI. The chain is built from TRBV2 and TRBJ2-7; unclear D gene. The clonotype was recovered from a female donor in good health, enrolled as a control in a pregnancy study. The sequencing here drew on peripheral blood, taken in the third trimester of pregnancy. The CDR3 sequence is CASKPPTVYEQYF. The CDR3, as DNA: TGTGCCAGCAAGCCCCCAACCGTCTACGAGCAGTACTTC.